This T cell receptor beta chain was observed in a study of tissue T cells after allogeneic stem cell transplantation. General study results and limits: Motif-based clustering found tissue-specific repertoire signatures shared across patients, though few clones were shared.

The repertoire was sequenced with immunoSEQ multiplex PCR; TCRdb's copy has only in-frame clones and lacks some. Among 4,600 or so clones listed, approximately 48% were seen once. Noted time point: mouse harvest day 14 after allogeneic transplant. Mouse grafts combined 10^7 T-cell-depleted bone marrow cells with 10^6 splenic CD5+ T cells. In its sample, this clone ranks as medium-sized. As yet, its antigen is unknown. The gene names here belong to mouse. Read sequence stops 1 residue before the CDR3 end, and the germline J gene provides the missing end. The CDR3 extends over 15 amino acids. Germline V gives CDR1 NNHNN, CDR2 SYGAGS (reference sequence). The trim removed 5 bases at V and 0 bases at J, leaving 0 bases unmatched.

Sequenced input: lymph node tissue. The receptor's source is a female BALB/c mouse given C57BL/6 T cells with graft-versus-host disease after an allogeneic hematopoietic cell transplant. This chain joins TRBV13-2 and TRBJ2-4, with 13 bases that match TRBD2. CDR3 loop: CASGGLGGSQNTLYF. Incomplete CDR3 DNA: TGTGCCAGCGGGGGACTGGGGGGGAGTCAAAACACCTTGTAC.